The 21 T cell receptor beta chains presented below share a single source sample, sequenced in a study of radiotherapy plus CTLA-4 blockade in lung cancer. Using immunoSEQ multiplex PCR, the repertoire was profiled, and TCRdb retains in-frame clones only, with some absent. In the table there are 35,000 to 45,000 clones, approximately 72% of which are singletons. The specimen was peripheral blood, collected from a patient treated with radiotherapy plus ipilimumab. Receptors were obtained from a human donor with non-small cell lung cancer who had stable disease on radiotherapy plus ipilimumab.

CDR3 loop: CASSPYSSQGSQPQHF. CDR3 coding DNA: TGTGCCAGTAGTCCCTACTCGTCCCAGGGATCTCAGCCCCAGCATTTT. The chain carries TRBV19 and TRBJ1-5, with D possibly matching TRBD1 (5 bases). The CDR3 consists of 16 residues. V was pared by 5 bases and J by 6 bases, with 20 bases between. In germline, CDR1 is LNHDA, CDR2 SQIVND (reference sequence).

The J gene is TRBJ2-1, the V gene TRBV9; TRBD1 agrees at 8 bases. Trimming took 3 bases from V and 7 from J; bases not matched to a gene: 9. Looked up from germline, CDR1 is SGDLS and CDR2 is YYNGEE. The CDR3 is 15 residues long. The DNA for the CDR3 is TGTGCCAGCAGCGCCGGGACAGGCGCTCCAAATGAGCAGTTCTTC. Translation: CASSAGTGAPNEQFF. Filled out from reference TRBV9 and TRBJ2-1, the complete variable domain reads DSGVTQTPKHLITATGQRVTLRCSPRSGDLSVYWYQQSLDQGLQFLIQYYNGEERAKGNILERFSAQQFPDLHSELNLSSLELGDSALYFCASSAGTGAPNEQFFGPGTRLTVL.

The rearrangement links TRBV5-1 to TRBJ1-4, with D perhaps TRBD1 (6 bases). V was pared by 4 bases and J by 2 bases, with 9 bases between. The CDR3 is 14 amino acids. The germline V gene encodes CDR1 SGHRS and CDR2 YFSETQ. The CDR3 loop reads CASSITGTNEKLFF. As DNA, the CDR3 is TGCGCCAGCAGCATAACAGGGACTAATGAAAAACTGTTTTTT.

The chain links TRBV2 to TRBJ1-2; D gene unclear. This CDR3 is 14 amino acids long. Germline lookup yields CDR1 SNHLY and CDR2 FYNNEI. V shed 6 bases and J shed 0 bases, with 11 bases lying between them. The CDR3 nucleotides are TGTGCCAGCAGAGGAGGCTTAACTAACTATGGCTACACCTTC. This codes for CASRGGLTNYGYTF.

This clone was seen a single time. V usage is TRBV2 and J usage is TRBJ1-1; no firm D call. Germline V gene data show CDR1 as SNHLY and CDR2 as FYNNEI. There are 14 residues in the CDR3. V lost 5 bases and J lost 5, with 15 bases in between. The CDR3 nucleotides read TGTGCCAGCAGTTCAACGGTCGCGGGGACTGAAGCTTTCTTT. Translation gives CASSSTVAGTEAFF.

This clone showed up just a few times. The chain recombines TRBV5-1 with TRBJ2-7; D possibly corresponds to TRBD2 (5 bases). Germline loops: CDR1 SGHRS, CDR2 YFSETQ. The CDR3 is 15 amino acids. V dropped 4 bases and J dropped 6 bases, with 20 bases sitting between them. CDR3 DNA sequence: TGCGCCAGCAGCGTCTACCGGGATTCGACCGGCGAGCAGTACTTC. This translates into CASSVYRDSTGEQYF.

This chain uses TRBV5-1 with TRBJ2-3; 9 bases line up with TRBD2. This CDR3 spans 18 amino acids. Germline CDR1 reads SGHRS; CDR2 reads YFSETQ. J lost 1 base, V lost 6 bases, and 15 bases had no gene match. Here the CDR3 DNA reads TGCGCCAGCACCCCGCGTATCGGCATAGCGGGGGGCACAGATACGCAGTATTTT. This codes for CASTPRIGIAGGTDTQYF.

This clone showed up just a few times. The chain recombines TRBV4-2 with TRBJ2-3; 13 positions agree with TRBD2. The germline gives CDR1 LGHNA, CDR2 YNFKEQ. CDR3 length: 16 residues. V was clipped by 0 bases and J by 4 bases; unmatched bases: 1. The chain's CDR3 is CASSQDGTSGADTQYF. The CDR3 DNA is TGTGCCAGCAGCCAAGATGGGACTAGCGGGGCAGATACGCAGTATTTT.

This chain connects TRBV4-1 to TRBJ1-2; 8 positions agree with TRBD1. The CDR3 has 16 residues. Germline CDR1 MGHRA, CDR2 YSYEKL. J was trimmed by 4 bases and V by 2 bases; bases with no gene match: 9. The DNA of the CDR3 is TGCGCCAGCAGCCAAAAACGGACAGGGATGAGCTATGGCTACACCTTC. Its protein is CASSQKRTGMSYGYTF.

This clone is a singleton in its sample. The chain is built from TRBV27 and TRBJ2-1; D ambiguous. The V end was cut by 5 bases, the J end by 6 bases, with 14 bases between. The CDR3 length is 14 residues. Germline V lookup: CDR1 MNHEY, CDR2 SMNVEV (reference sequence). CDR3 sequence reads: CASSKAQVRNEQFF. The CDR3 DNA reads TGTGCCAGCAGTAAGGCGCAGGTCCGCAATGAGCAGTTCTTC.

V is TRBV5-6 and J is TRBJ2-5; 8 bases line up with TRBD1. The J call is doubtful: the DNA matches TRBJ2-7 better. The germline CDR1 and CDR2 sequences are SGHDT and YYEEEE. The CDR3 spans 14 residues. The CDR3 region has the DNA TGTGCCAGCAGCTTGAAGGGACAGGCGTACGAGCAGTACTTC. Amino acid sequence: CASSLKGQAYEQYF.

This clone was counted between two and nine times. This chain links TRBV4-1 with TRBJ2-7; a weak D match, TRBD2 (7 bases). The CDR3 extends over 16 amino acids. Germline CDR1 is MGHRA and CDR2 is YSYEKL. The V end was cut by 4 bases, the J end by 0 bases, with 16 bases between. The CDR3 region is CASSLVGGTSSYEQYF. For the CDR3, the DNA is TGCGCCAGCAGCCTCGTCGGGGGGACAAGCTCCTACGAGCAGTACTTC.

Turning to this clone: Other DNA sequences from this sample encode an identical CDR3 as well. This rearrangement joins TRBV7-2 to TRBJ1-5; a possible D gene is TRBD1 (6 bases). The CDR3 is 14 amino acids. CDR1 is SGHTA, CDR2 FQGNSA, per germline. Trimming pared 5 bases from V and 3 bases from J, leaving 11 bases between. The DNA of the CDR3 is TGTGCCAGCAGCCCCCAGGGGAACAATCAGCCCCAGCATTTT. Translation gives CASSPQGNNQPQHF.

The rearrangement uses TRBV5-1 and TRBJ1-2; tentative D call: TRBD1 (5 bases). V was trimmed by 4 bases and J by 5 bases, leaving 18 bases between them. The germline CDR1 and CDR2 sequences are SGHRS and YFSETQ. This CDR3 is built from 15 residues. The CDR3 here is CASSPGTPDGYGYTF. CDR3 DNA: TGCGCCAGCAGCCCCGGGACTCCGGACGGGTATGGCTACACCTTC. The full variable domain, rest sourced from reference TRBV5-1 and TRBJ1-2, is KAGVTQTPRYLIKTRGQQVTLSCSPISGHRSVSWYQQTPGQGLQFLFEYFSETQRNKGNFPGRFSGRQFSNSRSEMNVSTLELGDSALYLCASSPGTPDGYGYTFGSGTRLTVV.

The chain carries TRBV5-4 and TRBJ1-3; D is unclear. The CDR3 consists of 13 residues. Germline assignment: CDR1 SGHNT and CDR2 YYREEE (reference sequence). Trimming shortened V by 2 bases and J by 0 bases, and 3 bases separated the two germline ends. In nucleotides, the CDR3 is TGTGCCAGCAGCTTCCGCTCTGGAAACACCATATATTTT. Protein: CASSFRSGNTIYF.

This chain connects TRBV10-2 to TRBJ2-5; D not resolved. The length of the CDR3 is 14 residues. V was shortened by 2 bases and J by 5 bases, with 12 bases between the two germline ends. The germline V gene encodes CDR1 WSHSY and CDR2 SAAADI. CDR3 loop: CASSEPGFLETQYF. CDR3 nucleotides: TGCGCCAGCAGTGAGCCCGGTTTCTTGGAGACCCAGTACTTC.

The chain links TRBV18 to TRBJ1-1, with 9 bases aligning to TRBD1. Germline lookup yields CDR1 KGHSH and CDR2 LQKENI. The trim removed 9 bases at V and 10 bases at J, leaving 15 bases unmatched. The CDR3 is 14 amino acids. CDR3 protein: CASARDRDQAGAFF. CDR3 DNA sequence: TGTGCCAGTGCCCGGGACAGGGACCAGGCAGGAGCTTTCTTT.

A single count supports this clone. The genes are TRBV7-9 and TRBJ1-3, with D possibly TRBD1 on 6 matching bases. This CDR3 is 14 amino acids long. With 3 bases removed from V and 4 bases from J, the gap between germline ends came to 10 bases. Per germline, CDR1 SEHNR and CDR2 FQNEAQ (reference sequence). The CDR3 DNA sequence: TGTGCCAGCAGCTTCGGACAGCTCGGAAACACCATATATTTT. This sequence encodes CASSFGQLGNTIYF.

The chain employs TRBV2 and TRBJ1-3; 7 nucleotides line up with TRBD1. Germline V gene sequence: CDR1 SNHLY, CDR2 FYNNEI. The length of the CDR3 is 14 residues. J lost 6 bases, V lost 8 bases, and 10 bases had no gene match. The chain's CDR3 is CASRQGQRKNTIYF. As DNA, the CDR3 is TGTGCCAGCCGGCAGGGACAGCGAAAAAACACCATATATTTT.

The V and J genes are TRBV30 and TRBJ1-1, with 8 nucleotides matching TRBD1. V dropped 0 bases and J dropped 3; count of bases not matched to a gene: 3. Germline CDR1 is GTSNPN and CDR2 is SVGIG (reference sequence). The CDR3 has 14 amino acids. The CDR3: CAWSVSGGYTEAFF. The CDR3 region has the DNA TGTGCCTGGAGTGTATCAGGGGGCTACACTGAAGCTTTCTTT.

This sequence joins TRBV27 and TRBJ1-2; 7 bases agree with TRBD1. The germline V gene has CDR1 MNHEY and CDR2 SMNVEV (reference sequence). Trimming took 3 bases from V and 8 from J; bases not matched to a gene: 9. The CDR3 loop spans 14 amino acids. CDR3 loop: CASSFYSGGKGYTF. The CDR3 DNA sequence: TGTGCCAGCAGTTTCTACTCAGGGGGAAAGGGCTACACCTTC.